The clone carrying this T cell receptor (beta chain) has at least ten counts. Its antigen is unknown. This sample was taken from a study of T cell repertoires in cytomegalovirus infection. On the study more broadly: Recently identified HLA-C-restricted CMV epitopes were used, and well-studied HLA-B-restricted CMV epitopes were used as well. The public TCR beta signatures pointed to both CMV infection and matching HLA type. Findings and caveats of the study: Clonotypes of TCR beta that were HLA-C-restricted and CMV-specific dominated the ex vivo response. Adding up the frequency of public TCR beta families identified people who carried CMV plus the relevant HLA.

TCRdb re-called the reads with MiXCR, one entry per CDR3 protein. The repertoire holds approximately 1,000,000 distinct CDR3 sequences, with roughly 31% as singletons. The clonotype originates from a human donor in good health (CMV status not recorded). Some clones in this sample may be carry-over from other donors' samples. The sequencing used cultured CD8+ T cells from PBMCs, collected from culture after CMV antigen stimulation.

The CDR3 sequence is CASSLQGSSYNSPLHF. The DNA of the CDR3 is TGTGCCAGCAGCCTACAGGGGAGCTCCTATAATTCACCCCTCCACTTT. This chain joins TRBV7-2 and TRBJ1-6, with 7 bases that match TRBD1. V was clipped by 5 bases and J by 0 bases; unmatched bases: 4. This CDR3 has 16 residues. Germline loops: CDR1 SGHTA, CDR2 FQGNSA.